This T cell receptor (beta chain) was sequenced during a study of T cells in localized non-small cell lung cancer. The study, taken as a whole, reports: Uninvolved nearby lung showed the greatest T cell clonality, exceeding that found in tumor. A raised T cell density in blood coincided with lengthier overall survival. Of the top 100 tumor clones, median roughly 60 were in adjacent lung, 25 to 30 among its top 100. The tumor had only one region sequenced, so heterogeneity remains possible.

This clone was observed a handful of times. Its specificity is unknown. CDR1 and CDR2 from the germline V gene are MNHGY and SAAAGT. Trimming stripped 6 bases from V and 5 bases from J, with 16 bases between. The CDR3 extends over 14 amino acids. Profiled with immunoSEQ multiplex PCR; TCRdb holds only in-frame clones, not every one. The data contain 2,000 to 2,500 clones, roughly 20% of them singletons. Sample: lung tumor tissue, taken before any cancer treatment. The TCR comes from a male donor at least 60 years old with stage II lung adenocarcinoma. The chain joins TRBV6-8 to TRBJ2-5, with TRBD2 as a possible D gene (6 bases). CDR3 DNA sequence: TGTGCCAGCAGCCTACGGAGGGAGAGGGAGACCCAGTACTTC. Amino acid sequence: CASSLRRERETQYF.